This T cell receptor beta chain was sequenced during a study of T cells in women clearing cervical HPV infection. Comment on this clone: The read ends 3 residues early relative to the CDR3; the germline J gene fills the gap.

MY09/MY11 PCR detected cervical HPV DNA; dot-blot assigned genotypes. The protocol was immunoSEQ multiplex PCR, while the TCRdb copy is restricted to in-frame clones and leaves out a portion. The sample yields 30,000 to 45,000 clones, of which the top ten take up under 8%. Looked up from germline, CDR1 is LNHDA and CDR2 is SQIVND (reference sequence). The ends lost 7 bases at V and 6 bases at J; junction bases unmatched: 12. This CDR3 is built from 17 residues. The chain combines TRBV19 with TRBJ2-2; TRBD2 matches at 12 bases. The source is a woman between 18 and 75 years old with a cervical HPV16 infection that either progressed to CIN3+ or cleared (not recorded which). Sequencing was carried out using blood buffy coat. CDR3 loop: CASTLTPSGGAAGELFF. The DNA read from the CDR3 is TGTGCCAGTACCCTAACCCCTAGCGGGGGGGCCGCCGGGGAG.